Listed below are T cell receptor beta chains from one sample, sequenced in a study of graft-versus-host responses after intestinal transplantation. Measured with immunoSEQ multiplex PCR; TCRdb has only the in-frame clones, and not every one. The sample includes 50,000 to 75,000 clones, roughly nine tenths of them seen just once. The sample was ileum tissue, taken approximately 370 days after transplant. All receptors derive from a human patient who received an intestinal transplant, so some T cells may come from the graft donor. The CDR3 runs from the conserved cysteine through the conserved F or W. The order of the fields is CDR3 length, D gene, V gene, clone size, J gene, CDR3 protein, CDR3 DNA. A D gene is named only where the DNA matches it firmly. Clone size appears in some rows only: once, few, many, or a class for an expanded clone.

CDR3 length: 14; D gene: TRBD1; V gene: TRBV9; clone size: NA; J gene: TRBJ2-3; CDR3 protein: CASSWTGGGDTQYF; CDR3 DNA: TGTGCCAGCAGCTGGACAGGGGGCGGTGATACGCAGTATTTT
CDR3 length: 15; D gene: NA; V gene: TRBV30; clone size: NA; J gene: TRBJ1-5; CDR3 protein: CAWSVQGLSNQPQHF; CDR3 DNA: TGTGCCTGGAGTGTACAGGGCCTTAGCAATCAGCCCCAGCATTTT
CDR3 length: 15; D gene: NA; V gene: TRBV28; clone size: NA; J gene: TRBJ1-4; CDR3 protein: CASSFEAGAYEKLFF; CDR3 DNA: TGTGCCAGCAGTTTTGAAGCAGGGGCTTATGAAAAACTGTTTTTT
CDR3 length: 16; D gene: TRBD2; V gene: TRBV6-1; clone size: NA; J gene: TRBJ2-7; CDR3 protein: CASSEAPGLAGAEQYF; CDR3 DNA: TGTGCCAGCAGTGAAGCGCCGGGACTAGCGGGAGCGGAGCAGTACTTC
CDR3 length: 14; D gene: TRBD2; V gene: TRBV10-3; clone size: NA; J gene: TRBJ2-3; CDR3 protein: CAISVGGGTDTQYF; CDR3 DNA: TGTGCCATCAGTGTTGGGGGGGGCACAGATACGCAGTATTTT
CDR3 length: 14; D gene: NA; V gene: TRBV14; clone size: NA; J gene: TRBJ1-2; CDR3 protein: CASSQGQGSYGYTF; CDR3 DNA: TGTGCCAGCAGCCAGGGTCAGGGGAGCTATGGCTACACCTTC
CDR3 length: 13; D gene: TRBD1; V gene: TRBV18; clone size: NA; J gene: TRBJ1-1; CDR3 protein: CASSQTGETEAFF; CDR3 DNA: TGTGCCAGCTCACAGACAGGGGAAACTGAAGCTTTCTTT
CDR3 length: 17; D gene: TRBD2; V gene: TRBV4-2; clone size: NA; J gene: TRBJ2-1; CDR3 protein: CASSRRTSGGADNEQFF; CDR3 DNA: TGTGCCAGCAGCCGCCGGACTAGCGGGGGGGCGGACAATGAGCAGTTCTTC
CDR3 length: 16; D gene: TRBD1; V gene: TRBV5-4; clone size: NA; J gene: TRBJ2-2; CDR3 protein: CASSFGRTGTTGELFF; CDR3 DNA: TGTGCCAGCAGCTTTGGGCGGACAGGGACCACCGGGGAGCTGTTTTTT
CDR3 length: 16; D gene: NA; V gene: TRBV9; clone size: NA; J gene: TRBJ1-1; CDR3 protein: CASSVAPGVPNTEAFF; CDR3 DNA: TGTGCCAGCAGCGTAGCCCCTGGGGTCCCGAACACTGAAGCTTTCTTT
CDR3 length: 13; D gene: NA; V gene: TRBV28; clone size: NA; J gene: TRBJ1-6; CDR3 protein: CASSFTGHSPLHF; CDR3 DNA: TGTGCCAGCAGTTTCACAGGGCATTCACCCCTCCACTTT
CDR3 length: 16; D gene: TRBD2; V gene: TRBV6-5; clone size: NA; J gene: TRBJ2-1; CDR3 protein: CASSYLAGGRGNEQFF; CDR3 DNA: TGTGCCAGCAGTTACTTAGCGGGAGGGCGGGGCAATGAGCAGTTCTTC
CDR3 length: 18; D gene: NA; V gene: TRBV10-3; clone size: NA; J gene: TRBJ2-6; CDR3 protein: CAISGSRFRSSGANVLTF; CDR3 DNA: TGTGCCATCAGTGGATCCAGGTTCCGGAGCTCTGGGGCCAACGTCCTGACTTTC
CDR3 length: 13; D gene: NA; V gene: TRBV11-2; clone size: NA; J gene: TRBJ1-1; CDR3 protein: CASSYTGNPEAFF; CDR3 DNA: TGTGCCAGCAGTTACACAGGAAACCCTGAAGCTTTCTTT
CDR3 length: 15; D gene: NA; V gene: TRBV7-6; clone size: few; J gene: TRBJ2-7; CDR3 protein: CASSIKRGDDYEQYF; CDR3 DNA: TGTGCCAGCTCGATAAAGAGGGGGGACGACTACGAGCAGTACTTC
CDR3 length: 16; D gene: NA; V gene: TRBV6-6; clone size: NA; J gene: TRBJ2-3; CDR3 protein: CASSYSRLPSTDTQYF; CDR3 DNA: TGTGCCAGCAGTTACTCCCGTCTTCCTAGCACAGATACGCAGTATTTT
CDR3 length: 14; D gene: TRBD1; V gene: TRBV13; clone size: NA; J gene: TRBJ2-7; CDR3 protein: CASSASGTVDEQYF; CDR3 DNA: TGTGCCAGCAGCGCGTCCGGGACAGTGGACGAGCAGTACTTC
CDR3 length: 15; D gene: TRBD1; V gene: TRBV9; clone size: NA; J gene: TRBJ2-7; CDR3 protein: CASSVDGTGTYEQYF; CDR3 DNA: TGTGCCAGCAGCGTAGATGGGACAGGTACCTACGAGCAGTACTTC
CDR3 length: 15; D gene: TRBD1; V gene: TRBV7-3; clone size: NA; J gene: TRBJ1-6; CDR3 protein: CASSLGTGMNSPLHF; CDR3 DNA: TGTGCCAGCAGCTTAGGGACAGGGATGAATTCACCCCTCCACTTT
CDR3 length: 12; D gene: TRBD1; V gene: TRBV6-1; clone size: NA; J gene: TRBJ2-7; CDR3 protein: CASWDSSYEQYF; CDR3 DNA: TGTGCCAGCTGGGACAGCTCCTACGAGCAGTACTTC
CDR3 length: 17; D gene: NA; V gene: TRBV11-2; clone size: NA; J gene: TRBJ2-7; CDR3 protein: CASSLELGTGSAYEQYF; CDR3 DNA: TGTGCCAGCAGCTTAGAGTTGGGGACGGGCTCCGCCTACGAGCAGTACTTC
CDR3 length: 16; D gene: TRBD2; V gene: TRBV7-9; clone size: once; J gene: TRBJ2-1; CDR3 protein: CASRTTSGGNDNEQFF; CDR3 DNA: TGTGCCAGCAGGACAACAAGCGGGGGTAACGACAATGAGCAGTTCTTC
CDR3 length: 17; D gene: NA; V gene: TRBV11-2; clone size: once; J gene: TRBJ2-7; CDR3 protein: CASSHLADSPVSYEQYF; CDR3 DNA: TGTGCCAGCAGCCATTTAGCCGACTCCCCCGTTTCCTACGAGCAGTACTTC
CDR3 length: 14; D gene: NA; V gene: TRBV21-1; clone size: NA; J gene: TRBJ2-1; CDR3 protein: CASKWETGYNEQFF; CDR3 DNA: TGTGCCAGCAAGTGGGAGACTGGCTACAATGAGCAGTTCTTC
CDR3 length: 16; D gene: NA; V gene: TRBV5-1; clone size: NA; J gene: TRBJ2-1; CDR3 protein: CASSLPLFDSGNEQFF; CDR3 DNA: TGCGCCAGCAGCTTGCCCCTTTTTGATTCGGGCAATGAGCAGTTCTTC
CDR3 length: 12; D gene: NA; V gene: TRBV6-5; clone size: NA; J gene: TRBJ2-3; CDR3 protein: CATGPPPDTQYF; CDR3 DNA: TGTGCCACTGGACCGCCTCCGGATACGCAGTATTTT
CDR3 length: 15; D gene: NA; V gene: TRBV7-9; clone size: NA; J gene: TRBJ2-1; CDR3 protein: CASSIWTWTYNEQFF; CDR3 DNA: TGTGCCAGCAGCATCTGGACCTGGACCTACAATGAGCAGTTCTTC
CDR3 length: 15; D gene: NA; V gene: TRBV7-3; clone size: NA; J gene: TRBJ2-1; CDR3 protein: CASSLGSLTYNEQFF; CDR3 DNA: TGTGCCAGCAGCTTGGGTAGCCTGACATACAATGAGCAGTTCTTC
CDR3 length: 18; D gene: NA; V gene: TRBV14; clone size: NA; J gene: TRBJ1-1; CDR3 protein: CASSQDQTVSLMNTEAFF; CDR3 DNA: TGTGCCAGCAGCCAAGACCAGACAGTTTCCCTAATGAACACTGAAGCTTTCTTT
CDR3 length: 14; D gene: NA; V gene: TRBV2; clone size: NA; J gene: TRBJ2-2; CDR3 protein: CASSEFLGTGELFF; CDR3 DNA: TGTGCCAGCAGTGAATTTCTGGGGACCGGGGAGCTGTTTTTT
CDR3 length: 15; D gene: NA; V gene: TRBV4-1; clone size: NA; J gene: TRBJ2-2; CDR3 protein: CASSQDDSNTGELFF; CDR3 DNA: TGCGCCAGCAGCCAAGATGACTCGAACACCGGGGAGCTGTTTTTT
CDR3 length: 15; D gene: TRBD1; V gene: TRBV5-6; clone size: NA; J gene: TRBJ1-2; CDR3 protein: CASSIGTGGVYGYTF; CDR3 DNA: TGTGCCAGCAGCATCGGGACAGGGGGCGTTTATGGCTACACCTTC
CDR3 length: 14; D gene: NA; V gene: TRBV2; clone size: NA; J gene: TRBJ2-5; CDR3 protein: CASSESGYKETQYF; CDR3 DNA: TGTGCCAGCAGTGAAAGCGGGTACAAAGAGACCCAGTACTTC
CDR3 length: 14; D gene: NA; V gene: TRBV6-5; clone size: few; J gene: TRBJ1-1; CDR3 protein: CASRLGTENTEAFF; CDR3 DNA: TGTGCCAGCAGACTAGGGACGGAGAACACTGAAGCTTTCTTT
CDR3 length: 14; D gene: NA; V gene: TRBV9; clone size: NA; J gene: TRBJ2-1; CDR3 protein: CASSVEVGDHEQFF; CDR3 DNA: TGTGCCAGCAGCGTAGAGGTGGGAGATCATGAGCAGTTCTTC
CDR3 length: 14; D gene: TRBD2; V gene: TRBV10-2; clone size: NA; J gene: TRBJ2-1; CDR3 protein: CASSETGGLSEQFF; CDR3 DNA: TGCGCCAGCAGTGAGACGGGGGGGCTGAGTGAGCAGTTCTTC
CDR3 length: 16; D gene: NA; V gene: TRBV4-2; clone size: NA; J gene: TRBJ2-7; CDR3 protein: CASSQEGGQSSYEQYF; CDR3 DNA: TGTGCCAGCAGCCAAGAAGGCGGACAGAGCTCCTACGAGCAGTACTTC
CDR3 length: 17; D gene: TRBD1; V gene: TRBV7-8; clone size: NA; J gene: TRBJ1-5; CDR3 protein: CASSSNSGQASNQPQHF; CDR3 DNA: TGTGCCAGCAGCTCCAACTCGGGACAGGCAAGCAATCAGCCCCAGCATTTT
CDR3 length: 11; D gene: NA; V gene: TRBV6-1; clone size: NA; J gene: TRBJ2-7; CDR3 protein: CASSFGYEQYF; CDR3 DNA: TGTGCCAGCAGTTTCGGCTACGAGCAGTACTTC
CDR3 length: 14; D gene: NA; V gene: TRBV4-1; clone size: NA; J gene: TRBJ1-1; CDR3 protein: CASSQGAWNTEAFF; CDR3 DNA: TGCGCCAGCAGCCAAGGGGCCTGGAACACTGAAGCTTTCTTT
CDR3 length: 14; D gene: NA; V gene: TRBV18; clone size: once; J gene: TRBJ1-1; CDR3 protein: CASSPRWGYNEAFF; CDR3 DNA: TGTGCCAGCTCACCACGGTGGGGGTATAATGAAGCTTTCTTT
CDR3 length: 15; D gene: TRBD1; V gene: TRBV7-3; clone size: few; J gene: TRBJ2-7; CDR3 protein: CASSYAGGFGYEQYF; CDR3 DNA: TGTGCCAGCAGCTATGCAGGGGGCTTCGGATACGAGCAGTACTTC
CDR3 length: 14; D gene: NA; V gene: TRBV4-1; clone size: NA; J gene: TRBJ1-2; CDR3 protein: CASSQGRRDYGYTF; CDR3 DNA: TGCGCCAGCAGCCAAGGCCGTCGGGACTATGGCTACACCTTC
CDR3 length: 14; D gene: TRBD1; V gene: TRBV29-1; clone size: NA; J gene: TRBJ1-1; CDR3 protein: CSASTGSGNTEAFF; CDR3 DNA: TGCAGCGCCTCGACAGGGTCAGGGAACACTGAAGCTTTCTTT
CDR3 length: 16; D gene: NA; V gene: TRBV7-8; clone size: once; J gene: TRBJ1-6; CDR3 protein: CASSPDSVSYNSPLHF; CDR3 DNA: TGTGCCAGCAGCCCGGACAGTGTTTCCTATAATTCACCCCTCCACTTT
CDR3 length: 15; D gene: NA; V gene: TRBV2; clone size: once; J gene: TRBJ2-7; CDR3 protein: CASSEGGPGSYEQYF; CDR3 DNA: TGTGCCAGCAGTGAGGGGGGCCCAGGGTCGTACGAGCAGTACTTC
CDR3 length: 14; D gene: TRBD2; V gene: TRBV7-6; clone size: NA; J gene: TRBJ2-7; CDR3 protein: CASSETSGYYEQYF; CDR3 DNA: TGTGCCAGCAGCGAAACTAGCGGGTACTACGAGCAGTACTTC
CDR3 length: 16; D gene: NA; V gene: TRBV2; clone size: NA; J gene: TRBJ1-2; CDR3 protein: CASSETGPGELYGYTF; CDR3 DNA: TGTGCCAGCAGTGAAACTGGGCCTGGCGAGCTTTATGGCTACACCTTC
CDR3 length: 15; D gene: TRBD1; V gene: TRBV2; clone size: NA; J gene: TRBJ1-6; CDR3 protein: CASRAGQGYNSPLHF; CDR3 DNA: TGTGCCAGCAGGGCAGGACAGGGTTATAATTCACCCCTCCACTTT
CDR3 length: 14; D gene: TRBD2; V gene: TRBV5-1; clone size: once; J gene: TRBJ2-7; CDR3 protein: CASRRDYVGYEQYF; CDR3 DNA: TGCGCCAGCAGACGGGACTACGTAGGCTACGAGCAGTACTTC
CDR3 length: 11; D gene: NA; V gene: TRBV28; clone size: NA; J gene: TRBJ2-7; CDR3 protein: CASSLSRDKYF; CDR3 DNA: TGTGCCAGCAGTTTATCTCGGGACAAGTACTTC
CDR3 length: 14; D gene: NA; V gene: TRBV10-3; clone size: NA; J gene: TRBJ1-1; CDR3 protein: CAISESGGMRQAFF; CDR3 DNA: TGTGCCATCAGTGAGTCAGGGGGAATGCGGCAAGCTTTCTTT
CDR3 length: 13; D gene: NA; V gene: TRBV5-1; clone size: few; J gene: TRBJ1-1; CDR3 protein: CASSLGKGTEAFF; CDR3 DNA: TGCGCCAGCAGCTTGGGAAAGGGGACTGAAGCTTTCTTT
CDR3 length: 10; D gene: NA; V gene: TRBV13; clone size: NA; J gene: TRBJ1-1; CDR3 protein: CASSLGEAFF; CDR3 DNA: TGTGCCAGCAGCTTAGGTGAAGCTTTCTTT